This TCR beta chain was found in a study of blood T cells in healthy people across ages. This CDR3 comprises 15 residues. With V trimmed by 4 bases and J by 4 bases, 5 bases remained unmatched. A second PCR, run for about 6 to 12 cycles, used a sample-barcoded 5' primer plus a J-beta primer mix. TCRdb reprocessed the 5' RACE reads with MiXCR, giving one entry per CDR3 protein. The table has some 900,000 distinct CDR3 sequences, 40% to 60% seen once. Each individual donor underwent a draw of ten milliliters of peripheral blood. This chain connects TRBV12-3 or TRBV12-4 to TRBJ1-1, with 11 bases identical to TRBD1. The sequence was obtained from a man aged 30 to 45 in good health. Input material: blood. DNA of the CDR3: TGTGCCAGCAGTTGGGGGGACAGGGGGGCCACTGAAGCTTTCTTT. Protein product: CASSWGDRGATEAFF.